This T cell receptor beta chain was identified in a study of T cells in Graves' hyperthyroidism and ophthalmopathy. The germline V and J ends were trimmed by 10 bases and 5 bases, with 17 bases remaining between them. The CDR3 covers 13 residues. CDR1 is ENHRY and CDR2 is SYGVKD in the germline V gene. Patients between 18 and 65 years old had hyperthyroidism, newly diagnosed and lasting under 2 months. Amplified TCR beta CDR3 regions came from RNA transcripts. Primed by the HTBI set, a first-round RT-PCR was run on the TCR CDR3. MiXCR, applied by TCRdb to the multiplex PCR reads, yields one record per CDR3 protein. The sample records 600,000 to 800,000 distinct CDR3 sequences, 30% to 40% being singletons.

Sequencing input: blood. The chain joins TRBV10-3 to TRBJ1-1; D not certain. The origin of this receptor is a woman between 40 and 50 years old with Graves' hyperthyroidism. CDR3 sequence (DNA): TGTGCCAGCACCCAGGCAGTCGGAACTGAAGCTTTCTTT. This gives the protein CASTQAVGTEAFF.